Here is one T cell receptor beta chain with its context. Antigen specificity is unknown. The sample comes from a study of CD8+ T cells in alopecia areata. RNA was extracted and reverse transcribed into cDNA as the sequencing template. Measured with immunoSEQ multiplex PCR; TCRdb has only the in-frame clones, and not every one. The top ten hold 0.85% to 1% of the sample, which has around 140,000 clones, approximately 51% seen once. Collected material from alopecia areata patients comprised lesional scalp punch biopsies and peripheral blood. Study-wide results and caveats: Scalp repertoires also include resident alphabeta T cells from normal skin. TCR sharing was clearer in mice than between patients, perhaps partly owing to patient HLA diversity.

Material: CD4+ T cells sorted from blood, obtained at week 0. This clonotype was obtained from a human donor with alopecia areata.

The CDR3: CASSPRTGTDSNYGYTF. The DNA of the CDR3 is TGTGCCAGCAGCCCTCGGACAGGGACGGACTCTAACTATGGCTACACCTTC. This chain connects TRBV5-6 to TRBJ1-2, with 8 bases fitting TRBD1. CDR3 length: 17 residues. Germline CDR1 SGHDT, CDR2 YYEEEE. With 4 bases clipped from V and 0 bases from J, the junction kept 11 bases outside the gene matches. The variable domain in full, with the rest retrieved from reference TRBV5-6 and TRBJ1-2, is DAGVTQSPTHLIKTRGQQVTLRCSPKSGHDTVSWYQQALGQGPQFIFQYYEEEERQRGNFPDRFSGHQFPNYSSELNVNALLLGDSALYLCASSPRTGTDSNYGYTFGSGTRLTVV.